This is a list of T cell receptor beta chains from one sample in a study of T cells in Graves' hyperthyroidism and ophthalmopathy. TCRdb passed the multiplex PCR reads through MiXCR, listing each CDR3 protein once. The sample carries approximately 600,000 distinct CDR3 sequences, around 13% recorded once. The sample was blood. Source of these receptors: a woman in her 30s with Graves' hyperthyroidism that later progressed to Graves' ophthalmopathy. CDR3s include the opening cysteine and the closing phenylalanine or tryptophan. The order of the fields is D gene, J gene, clone size, V gene, CDR3 protein, CDR3 DNA. The D gene is left open where the match is weak. Expanded clones are given a class, and other clones once, few, many or no size at all.

>TRBD2|TRBJ2-1|many|TRBV27
CASTLGAGGNNEQFF
TGTGCCAGCACCCTTGGGGCGGGAGGGAACAATGAGCAGTTCTTC
>.|TRBJ2-3|many|TRBV30
CACGTGTDTQYF
TGTGCCTGCGGGACTGGCACAGATACGCAGTATTTT
>TRBD2|TRBJ2-3|.|TRBV19
CASGPSGGTDTQYF
TGTGCCAGTGGACCTAGCGGAGGCACAGATACGCAGTATTTT
>TRBD2|TRBJ2-3|.|TRBV24-1
CATSDLPSGRSTDTQYF
TGTGCCACCAGTGATTTGCCTAGCGGGAGGTCCACAGATACGCAGTATTTT
>.|TRBJ2-7|.|TRBV29-1
CSVEVAVYEQYF
TGCAGCGTTGAAGTGGCGGTCTACGAGCAGTACTTC
>.|TRBJ1-5|.|TRBV2
CASSAQINQPQHF
TGTGCCAGCAGTGCACAGATCAATCAGCCCCAGCATTTT
>.|TRBJ2-3|many|TRBV5-1
CASSLEGRRDTDTQYF
TGCGCCAGCAGCTTGGAGGGGAGACGAGACACAGATACGCAGTATTTT
>.|TRBJ2-5|many|TRBV15
CATSRDGGPQETQYF
TGTGCCACCAGCAGAGACGGCGGACCCCAAGAGACCCAGTACTTC
>.|TRBJ1-1|many|TRBV3-1
CASSLDRDGRMNTEAFF
TGTGCCAGCAGCCTCGACCGGGACGGCAGAATGAACACTGAAGCTTTCTTT
>.|TRBJ2-5|many|TRBV5-1
CASSVIQETQYF
TGCGCCAGCAGCGTTATACAAGAGACCCAGTACTTC
>.|TRBJ2-1|many|TRBV14
CASSQEGVNEQFF
TGTGCCAGCAGCCAAGAAGGGGTCAATGAGCAGTTCTTC
>.|TRBJ2-1|many|TRBV7-3
CASAEDGVLYNEQFF
TGTGCCAGCGCTGAGGACGGTGTTCTTTACAATGAGCAGTTCTTC
>.|TRBJ2-7|many|TRBV12-3/TRBV12-4
CASSLGRDEQYF
TGTGCCAGCAGTTTAGGGCGGGACGAGCAGTACTTC
>.|TRBJ1-2|.|TRBV18
CASSLVRENNYGYTF
TGTGCCAGCTCGTTAGTCCGGGAGAATAACTATGGCTACACCTTC
>TRBD2|TRBJ2-7|many|TRBV27
CASSKGTSGSEEQYF
TGTGCCAGCAGTAAAGGGACTAGCGGGAGTGAAGAGCAGTACTTC
>TRBD2|TRBJ2-1|many|TRBV28
CASNLGTSGAEQFF
TGTGCCAGCAATCTGGGAACTAGCGGGGCGGAGCAGTTCTTC